This TCR beta chain was retrieved from a study of beta chain features in type 1 diabetes. Study-level points and caveats: Any PCR bias toward short templates would affect both groups alike. In every one of the four CD4+ subsets, TCRB CDR3s were moderately but significantly shorter in Type 1 diabetes patients. There were fewer insertions and more deletions at the VDJ junctions of type 1 diabetes patients.

The CDR3 has 13 residues. Germline V CDR1 and CDR2: SGHDT, YYEEEE. In total, each donor contributed a single heparinised blood draw that averaged approximately 0.12 L. CD4+ naive, central memory, regulatory and stem cell-like memory cells were sorted via CD45RO/CCR7/CD25/CD127/CD95/CD27. There are a few counts of this clone. Its target is unknown. Expressed TCRB transcripts were sequenced because the isolated RNA had all been reverse transcribed beforehand. Generated by immunoSEQ multiplex PCR, the TCRdb table keeps only in-frame clones and is missing some. The sample holds a few hundred thousand clones; 9.5% to 10% are singletons and the top ten take approximately 0.55%.

Input material: central memory CD4+ T cells from blood. This chain links TRBV5-6 with TRBJ2-7, with 8 bases identical to TRBD2. The DNA end lines up better with TRBJ2-1; the J call may be wrong. The clonotype was recovered from a man aged 25 to 40 with type 1 diabetes. CDR3 in amino acids: CASSFGTRDEQFF. The CDR3, as DNA: TGTGCCAGCAGCTTTGGGACTAGGGATGAGCAGTTCTTC.